The 10 T cell receptor beta chains presented below share a single source sample, sequenced in a study of response to subunit inactivated influenza vaccine. TCRdb re-analysed the RT-PCR reads in MiXCR, keeping a single row per CDR3 protein. The table shows fewer than 750,000 distinct CDR3 sequences, with 12% to 15% occurring only once. The source material was PBMCs from blood, sampled 12 days after vaccination. The receptors were sampled from a man in his forties or fifties who received an inactivated influenza vaccine.

J is TRBJ2-5 and V is TRBV18; 10 bases fit TRBD1. Trimming cost V 3 bases and J 4 bases; bases outside gene matches: 5. CDR3 length: 15 amino acids. Per germline, CDR1 KGHSH and CDR2 LQKENI. The CDR3 DNA reads as TGTGCCAGCTCACCTGAGACAGGGGGCTCAGAGACCCAGTACTTC. Translation: CASSPETGGSETQYF.

This clonotype was counted at least ten times. This rearrangement joins TRBV28 to TRBJ1-3, with 9 bases matching TRBD1. Germline V gene lookup returns CDR1 MDHEN and CDR2 SYDVKM. The CDR3 is made up of 17 amino acids. The V segment lost 4 bases and the J segment 1 base; nucleotides outside the gene matches: 8. The CDR3: CASSSWTGERSGNTIYF. The CDR3 DNA reads as TGTGCCAGCAGTTCGTGGACAGGGGAAAGATCTGGAAACACCATATATTTT.

V is TRBV29-1 and J is TRBJ2-5, with 8 nucleotides matching TRBD2. Germline V CDR1 and CDR2: SQVTM, ANQGSEA. V gave up 0 bases and J gave up 2 bases; unmatched junction bases: 11. The CDR3 has 17 residues. CDR3 residues: CSVEDHYRGGLQETQYF. The CDR3 bases are TGCAGCGTTGAAGATCACTACCGGGGGGGCCTTCAAGAGACCCAGTACTTC. Drawing the rest from reference TRBV29-1 and TRBJ2-5, the complete variable domain is SAVISQKPSRDICQRGTSLTIQCQVDSQVTMMFWYRQQPGQSLTLIATANQGSEATYESGFVIDKFPISRPNLTFSTLTVSNMSPEDSSIYLCSVEDHYRGGLQETQYFGPGTRLLVL.

The J gene is TRBJ2-2, the V gene TRBV7-9, with TRBD1 as a possible D gene (6 bases). Per germline, CDR1 SEHNR and CDR2 FQNEAQ (reference sequence). Trimming removed 4 bases from V and 0 bases from J, with 9 bases in between. This CDR3 has 15 residues. In DNA form, the CDR3 reads TGTGCCAGCAGCTCCAGACAGGCGAACACCGGGGAGCTGTTTTTT. This gives the protein CASSSRQANTGELFF.

This clonotype was counted only a few times. The V call is TRBV12-3 or TRBV12-4, the J call TRBJ1-4; tentative D call: TRBD1 (5 bases). This CDR3 is built from 14 residues. Trimming shortened V by 6 bases and J by 4 bases, and 12 bases separated the two germline ends. CDR3: CASRRGTDNEKLFF. The CDR3 DNA reads as TGTGCCAGCAGGCGCGGGACGGATAATGAAAAACTGTTTTTT.

This clonotype was observed a handful of times. J is TRBJ1-2 and V is TRBV7-8; TRBD1 aligns across 8 bases. Per the germline V gene, CDR1 is SGHVS and CDR2 is FQNEAQ. V dropped 4 bases and J dropped 6; count of bases not matched to a gene: 13. This CDR3 is built from 16 residues. The CDR3 loop reads CASSSTIRGRLDGYTF. The CDR3 bases are TGTGCCAGCAGCTCGACAATCAGGGGGCGGCTCGATGGCTACACCTTC. Full variable domain (missing parts from reference TRBV7-8 and TRBJ1-2): GAGVSQSPRYKVAKRGQDVALRCDPISGHVSLFWYQQALGQGPEFLTYFQNEAQLDKSGLPSDRFFAERPEGSVSTLKIQRTQQEDSAVYLCASSSTIRGRLDGYTFGSGTRLTVV.

This sequence joins TRBV24-1 and TRBJ1-4; the D gene is possibly TRBD1 (5 bases). Trimming removed 4 bases at V and 6 bases at J, with 14 bases between. The CDR3 contains 15 residues. Per the germline V gene, CDR1 is KGHDR and CDR2 is SFDVKD. CDR3 sequence: CATSEGDGWDEKLFF. In DNA, the CDR3 is TGTGCCACCAGTGAGGGGGACGGTTGGGATGAAAAACTGTTTTTT.

This clonotype was counted a few times. V is TRBV12-3 or TRBV12-4 and J is TRBJ2-2; 8 bases map to TRBD2. The CDR3 contains 15 residues. Trimming removed 3 bases from V and 5 bases from J; junction bases left unmatched: 5. The CDR3 protein is CASSFGGGRTGELFF. The CDR3 coding sequence is TGTGCCAGCAGTTTCGGCGGGGGGAGAACCGGGGAGCTGTTTTTT.

The table lists this clonotype with many counts. This chain connects TRBV11-2 to TRBJ2-1, with a possible D match to TRBD2 (6 bases). CDR1 and CDR2 (germline): SGHAT, FQNNGV. V lost 4 bases to trimming and J lost 10 bases, with 11 bases between them. CDR3 length: 12 residues. The CDR3 reads CASSSSGGEQFF. The CDR3 DNA follows: TGTGCCAGCAGCTCCTCTGGGGGGGAGCAGTTCTTC.

This clonotype appeared many times. The chain carries TRBV10-3 and TRBJ2-2, with D perhaps TRBD1 (6 bases). CDR1 ENHRY and CDR2 SYGVKD come from the germline V gene. The germline V and J ends were trimmed by 0 bases and 3 bases, with 11 bases remaining between them. This CDR3 region has 16 residues. The CDR3 DNA is TGTGCCATCAGTGAGTCCCGGACAGTTTACACCGGGGAGCTGTTTTTT. Protein sequence: CAISESRTVYTGELFF.